Listed here are 7 T cell receptor beta chains from one sample, sequenced in a study of cytotoxic CD8 clonotypes in ibrutinib-treated CLL. Sequencing was performed with immunoSEQ multiplex PCR; in TCRdb, only in-frame clones are kept and a portion is missing. The sample lists about 140,000 clones, around 77% occurring once. Sequences were derived from PBMCs, sampled after 12 months of ibrutinib treatment. The receptors were gathered from a human donor with chronic lymphocytic leukemia.

V usage is TRBV6-1 and J usage is TRBJ2-7; D assignment may be TRBD1 or TRBD2 (5 bases each). CDR1 is MNHNS and CDR2 is SASEGT in the germline V gene. V dropped 6 bases and J dropped 0 bases, with 15 bases sitting between them. CDR3 size: 15 residues. CDR3 in DNA: TGTGCCAGCAGGACGGGGCCAGCTAACTCCTACGAGCAGTACTTC. Encoded protein: CASRTGPANSYEQYF.

This sequence joins TRBV19 and TRBJ1-4, with D possibly being TRBD1 (5 bases). V was cut by 4 bases and J by 3 bases, with 12 bases left in between. Germline CDR1 and CDR2: LNHDA and SQIVND (reference sequence). CDR3 size: 15 residues. The DNA for the CDR3 is TGTGCCAGTAGTACCATGGGGGGGGCTAATGAAAAACTGTTTTTT. Protein sequence: CASSTMGGANEKLFF.

This clone was recorded a few times. The chain joins TRBV30 to TRBJ2-5; 12 bases fit TRBD2. The ends lost 2 bases at V and 0 bases at J; junction bases unmatched: 1. The CDR3 loop spans 15 amino acids. The germline gives CDR1 GTSNPN, CDR2 SVGIG (reference sequence). The CDR3 sequence is CAWSRLAGDQETQYF. For the CDR3, the DNA is TGTGCCTGGAGTCGACTAGCGGGAGACCAAGAGACCCAGTACTTC.

J is TRBJ2-7 and V is TRBV19; D might be TRBD1 (6 bases). The length of the CDR3 is 13 residues. The V gene's germline CDR1 is LNHDA and CDR2 SQIVND (reference sequence). The V and J ends lost 3 bases and 7 bases respectively, with 13 bases between them. The CDR3 region has the DNA TGTGCCAGTAGTATTAGGACAGACGGGGAGCAGTACTTC. Translating it yields CASSIRTDGEQYF.

The genes are TRBV27 and TRBJ1-5, with D unresolved. Germline CDR1 reads MNHEY; CDR2 reads SMNVEV (reference sequence). V was cut by 2 bases and J by 4 bases, with 6 bases left in between. This CDR3 region has 13 residues. CDR3: CASSLTANQPQHF. The CDR3 bases are TGTGCCAGCAGTTTAACGGCAAATCAGCCCCAGCATTTT.

The rearrangement links TRBV4-1 to TRBJ2-4; 15 nucleotides match TRBD2. CDR3 length: 18 amino acids. Germline lookup yields CDR1 MGHRA and CDR2 YSYEKL. Trimming at V came to 5 bases and at J to 1 base, leaving 6 bases not matched to a gene. DNA of the CDR3: TGCGCCAGCAGCGTGGGACTAGCGGGAGGAAGGGCCAAAAACATTCAGTACTTC. Protein: CASSVGLAGGRAKNIQYF.

The V gene is TRBV28, the J gene TRBJ1-6, with 9 positions matching TRBD1. This CDR3 contains 15 residues. The V segment lost 5 bases and the J segment 7 bases; nucleotides outside the gene matches: 6. Germline lookup yields CDR1 MDHEN and CDR2 SYDVKM. CDR3 nucleotide sequence: TGTGCCAGCAGTACCGGGACAGGGAACAATTCACCCCTCCACTTT. This sequence encodes CASSTGTGNNSPLHF.